This TCR beta chain was obtained from a study of cytomegalovirus exposure and HLA in healthy donors. Profiled with immunoSEQ multiplex PCR; TCRdb holds only in-frame clones, not every one. Found here are about 110,000 clones, more than 75% of them singletons; the top ten hold almost 1.5%. V gave up 4 bases and J gave up 5 bases, with 14 bases separating them. The V gene's germline CDR1 is SQVTM and CDR2 ANQGSEA. The CDR3 covers 13 residues. The material sequenced was PBMCs. The chain couples TRBV29-1 to TRBJ1-2; D is perhaps TRBD1 (6 bases). This TCR came from a woman in her twenties or thirties in good health and CMV-seropositive. The CDR3 reads CSVVSLQGYGYTF. In nucleotides, the CDR3 is TGCAGCGTTGTATCGCTTCAGGGGTATGGCTACACCTTC.